This T cell receptor beta chain was captured in a study of cytomegalovirus exposure and HLA in healthy donors. Findings and caveats of the study: Usually a TCR sequence was rare, but some public TCRs were found in many donors. An observed cluster of highly shared sequence variants was recorded as a likely sequencing artifact.

The donors (healthy individuals) were bone marrow donors. The germline CDR1 and CDR2 sequences are SGHTA and FQGNSA. Trimming removed 7 bases at V and 3 bases at J, with 15 bases between. This CDR3 has 14 amino acids. There are a few counts of this clone. Antigen: not known. The PCR had 60 Vbeta and 13 Jbeta primers. The assay was immunoSEQ multiplex PCR, and TCRdb's table has in-frame clones only and misses some. This sample has under 130,000 clones, with around three quarters found just once. The source of this sequence is a woman between 40 and 55 years old in good health and CMV-seronegative. This chain uses TRBV7-2 with TRBJ1-1; D uncertain. The sequenced material came from PBMCs. The CDR3 DNA sequence: TGTGCCAGCAACGAGGGCGCCGGGGACACTGAAGCTTTCTTT. Its protein is CASNEGAGDTEAFF.